The 25 T cell receptor beta chains listed next were all sequenced from one sample in a study of cytomegalovirus exposure and HLA in healthy donors. Primers included in the PCR were 60 Vbeta and 13 Jbeta primers. The repertoire was sequenced with immunoSEQ multiplex PCR; TCRdb's copy has only in-frame clones and lacks some. The data show about 99,000 clones, approximately 78% seen once. Source material: PBMCs. The receptors shown here come from a woman aged 40 to 50 in good health and CMV-seronegative.

The chain uses TRBV9 and TRBJ2-1; TRBD2 aligns across 11 bases. V shed 1 base, J shed 1 base, and the junction held 7 bases outside the gene matches. Germline CDR1 reads SGDLS; CDR2 reads YYNGEE. The CDR3 length is 18 residues. CDR3 protein: CASSVRLAGGSSYNEQFF. The CDR3 DNA follows: TGTGCCAGCAGCGTACGGCTAGCGGGAGGATCATCCTACAATGAGCAGTTCTTC.

This clone was picked up a small number of times. The rearrangement links TRBV11-1 to TRBJ1-2; TRBD1 aligns across 8 bases. In germline, CDR1 is SGHAT, CDR2 FQDESV (reference sequence). The CDR3 is made up of 14 amino acids. After removal of 5 bases from V and 5 bases from J, the junction contained 7 bases not matched to a gene. The CDR3 region has the DNA TGTGCCAGCAGCACCGGACAGGGCGAATATGGCTACACCTTC. Its translation: CASSTGQGEYGYTF.

The V gene is TRBV30, the J gene TRBJ1-3; D gene ambiguous. Trimming took 0 bases from V and 2 from J, leaving 8 bases between them. The CDR3 consists of 14 residues. Germline V gene sequence: CDR1 GTSNPN, CDR2 SVGIG (reference sequence). CDR3: CAWSVGGAGNTIYF. CDR3 DNA: TGTGCCTGGAGTGTAGGAGGAGCTGGAAACACCATATATTTT.

The gene calls are TRBV7-8 and TRBJ2-2; no definite D call. Looked up from germline, CDR1 is SGHVS and CDR2 is FQNEAQ. V was cut by 8 bases and J by 4 bases, with 8 bases left in between. The CDR3 length is 12 residues. DNA for the CDR3: TGTGCCAGCTTTCTGGCCACCGGGGAGCTGTTTTTT. It is translated as CASFLATGELFF.

This rearrangement joins TRBV28 to TRBJ1-2, with D maybe TRBD1 (6 bases). Germline CDR1 and CDR2: MDHEN and SYDVKM. The CDR3 is 13 amino acids. V lost 7 bases to trimming and J lost 8 bases, with 17 bases between them. The CDR3 DNA follows: TGTGCCAGCACCCTCTCGGGGGGCGGGGGCTACACCTTC. Protein: CASTLSGGGGYTF.

This chain connects TRBV6-6 to TRBJ2-7, with 10 positions matching TRBD1. Looked up from germline, CDR1 is MNHNY and CDR2 is SVGAGI (reference sequence). Trimming took 4 bases from V and 3 from J; bases not matched to a gene: 6. This CDR3 has 15 residues. The CDR3: CASSLRQGAVYEQYF. CDR3 in DNA: TGTGCCAGCAGTTTAAGACAGGGGGCAGTCTACGAGCAGTACTTC.

V usage is TRBV10-3 and J usage is TRBJ2-7; tentative D call: TRBD1 (5 bases). Germline CDR1 reads ENHRY; CDR2 reads SYGVKD. CDR3 length: 14 amino acids. The V end lost 0 bases, the J end lost 5 bases, and 11 bases lay between the germline ends. For the CDR3, the DNA is TGTGCCATCAGTGAGTCCGATCAGGGTCACGAGCAGTACTTC. Protein sequence: CAISESDQGHEQYF.

This chain connects TRBV7-8 to TRBJ1-5, with unresolved D. CDR3 size: 12 residues. Trimming removed 5 bases at V and 7 bases at J, with 9 bases between. CDR1 SGHVS and CDR2 FQNEAQ come from the germline V gene. This CDR3 is CASSPPGQPQHF. The CDR3 coding sequence is TGTGCCAGCAGCCCGCCGGGGCAGCCCCAGCATTTT.

The chain employs TRBV4-1 and TRBJ2-6; 7 nucleotides match TRBD2. V lost 0 bases, J lost 2 bases, and 1 base stayed unmatched. CDR3 length equals 16 residues. Germline assignment: CDR1 MGHRA and CDR2 YSYEKL. CDR3 sequence: CASSQERETGANVLTF. CDR3 nucleotide sequence: TGCGCCAGCAGCCAAGAGCGGGAGACTGGGGCCAACGTCCTGACTTTC.

This clone was observed a few times. This chain connects TRBV5-4 to TRBJ1-2; D possibly corresponds to TRBD1 (6 bases). This CDR3 region has 15 residues. CDR1 SGHNT and CDR2 YYREEE come from the germline V gene (reference sequence). Trimming stripped 6 bases from V and 0 bases from J, with 15 bases between. The CDR3 sequence is CASTLGTFSNYGYTF. The CDR3 DNA sequence: TGTGCCAGCACCCTTGGGACATTTTCTAACTATGGCTACACCTTC.

This clone came up once. V and J are TRBV5-1 and TRBJ2-2, with 8 nucleotides matching TRBD1. In germline, CDR1 is SGHRS, CDR2 YFSETQ. CDR3 length: 14 residues. J was trimmed by 5 bases and V by 9 bases; bases with no gene match: 9. The CDR3 region has the DNA TGCGCCACCCCGACAGGGGCTAATACCGGGGAGCTGTTTTTT. Amino acid sequence: CATPTGANTGELFF. The variable domain in full, completed from reference TRBV5-1 and TRBJ2-2, reads KAGVTQTPRYLIKTRGQQVTLSCSPISGHRSVSWYQQTPGQGLQFLFEYFSETQRNKGNFPGRFSGRQFSNSRSEMNVSTLELGDSALYLCATPTGANTGELFFGEGSRLTVL.

This sequence joins TRBV11-3 and TRBJ2-2; D may be TRBD2 (5 bases). Trimming shortened V by 0 bases and J by 7 bases, and 9 bases separated the two germline ends. This CDR3 is 14 amino acids long. Germline V CDR1 and CDR2: SGHNT, YENEEA. DNA for the CDR3: TGTGCCAGCAGCTTAGAATCGGGGTTCGGGGAGCTGTTTTTT. Protein product: CASSLESGFGELFF.

The genes are TRBV28 and TRBJ1-2; D perhaps matches TRBD1 (5 bases). The CDR3 length is 15 residues. Germline V gives CDR1 MDHEN, CDR2 SYDVKM. V was pared by 8 bases and J by 8 bases, with 24 bases between. The CDR3 DNA follows: TGTGCCAGCCTAATTGCGGCGGGGGGTACGAGGGGCTACACCTTC. Translating it yields CASLIAAGGTRGYTF.

The chain joins TRBV7-9 to TRBJ1-2; 8 nucleotides match TRBD1. V was pared by 1 base and J by 4 bases, with 11 bases of the junction left unmatched. The CDR3 is 17 residues long. Germline V gene data show CDR1 as SEHNR and CDR2 as FQNEAQ (reference sequence). The CDR3 nucleotides are TGTGCCAGCAGCTTAGTGGGACAGGCTAATGAGGGCTATGGCTACACCTTC. Protein product: CASSLVGQANEGYGYTF.

V is TRBV19 and J is TRBJ1-6; 7 nucleotides align to TRBD1. Germline assignment: CDR1 LNHDA and CDR2 SQIVND (reference sequence). V shed 6 bases, J shed 1 base, and the junction held 6 bases outside the gene matches. The CDR3 is 16 amino acids. The CDR3 sequence: CASSPTGESYNSPLHF. In DNA, the CDR3 is TGTGCCAGTAGCCCAACAGGGGAGTCCTATAATTCACCCCTCCACTTT.

This chain connects TRBV28 to TRBJ2-7; D ambiguous. V dropped 5 bases and J dropped 0 bases, with 8 bases sitting between them. Germline values: CDR1 MDHEN, CDR2 SYDVKM. The CDR3 sequence is 13 residues long. This CDR3 is CASSEPPSYEQYF. DNA for the CDR3: TGTGCCAGCAGTGAGCCCCCCTCCTACGAGCAGTACTTC.

The V and J genes are TRBV11-2 and TRBJ2-6; no clear D. CDR3 length: 18 amino acids. Trimming pared 1 base from V and 0 bases from J, leaving 13 bases between. Per germline, CDR1 SGHAT and CDR2 FQNNGV. CDR3 in DNA: TGTGCCAGCAGCTTAGTGGAGTCGGTCCGCTCTGGGGCCAACGTCCTGACTTTC. The encoded protein is CASSLVESVRSGANVLTF.

The CDR3 DNA reads TGTGCCAGCAGCGCTGGGACAGCCAGAAACACCATATATTTT. Translating it yields CASSAGTARNTIYF. This chain joins TRBV9 and TRBJ1-3; 7 bases fit TRBD1. The ends lost 3 bases at V and 5 bases at J; junction bases unmatched: 5. Germline CDR1 and CDR2: SGDLS and YYNGEE. CDR3 length: 14 amino acids.

This chain uses TRBV28 with TRBJ2-5, with a weak D call TRBD2 (7 bases). V was clipped by 8 bases and J by 4 bases, with 11 bases between them. Germline assignment: CDR1 MDHEN and CDR2 SYDVKM. The CDR3 covers 12 residues. The CDR3 protein is CASGRGGETQYF. Here the CDR3 DNA reads TGTGCCAGCGGTAGGGGGGGAGAGACCCAGTACTTC.

This rearrangement joins TRBV15 to TRBJ2-4, with D perhaps matching TRBD2 (7 bases). The V and J ends lost 1 base and 9 bases respectively, with 13 bases between them. The germline V gene has CDR1 LNHNV and CDR2 YYDKDF (reference sequence). The CDR3 runs to 14 residues. CDR3 amino acids: CATSRGGGGSIQYF. For the CDR3, the DNA is TGTGCCACCAGCAGAGGTGGGGGGGGCAGCATTCAGTACTTC.

The V gene is TRBV5-4, the J gene TRBJ2-3; D gene ambiguous. Per germline, CDR1 SGHNT and CDR2 YYREEE (reference sequence). The CDR3 runs to 15 residues. The V end was cut by 1 base, the J end by 2 bases, with 11 bases between. In DNA form, the CDR3 reads TGTGCCAGCAGCTTGTCCGGCAGGTCCACAGATACGCAGTATTTT. Its translation is CASSLSGRSTDTQYF.

The J gene is TRBJ1-2, the V gene TRBV5-4; the D is unclear. The CDR3 totals 13 residues. Deletions cut 1 base from V and 7 bases from J, with 11 bases between. CDR1 and CDR2 from the germline V gene are SGHNT and YYREEE (reference sequence). This CDR3 reads CASSLLPLSGYTF. The CDR3 bases are TGTGCCAGCAGCTTGCTTCCATTGAGTGGCTACACCTTC.

This chain joins TRBV28 and TRBJ2-2; D gene unclear. V dropped 5 bases and J dropped 6 bases, with 16 bases sitting between them. Germline CDR1 is MDHEN and CDR2 is SYDVKM. The CDR3 has 15 residues. The CDR3 nucleotides read TGTGCCAGCAGTCCCCTAGATAAGGTGGCCGGGGAGCTGTTTTTT. Residues: CASSPLDKVAGELFF. Variable domain in full (rest from reference TRBV28 and TRBJ2-2): DVKVTQSSRYLVKRTGEKVFLECVQDMDHENMFWYRQDPGLGLRLIYFSYDVKMKEKGDIPEGYSVSREKKERFSLILESASTNQTSMYLCASSPLDKVAGELFFGEGSRLTVL.

The V gene is TRBV5-4, the J gene TRBJ2-5; D might be TRBD1 (6 bases). Germline values: CDR1 SGHNT, CDR2 YYREEE (reference sequence). The CDR3 has 13 amino acids. The germline V and J ends were trimmed by 2 bases and 6 bases, with 11 bases remaining between them. The CDR3 DNA reads as TGTGCCAGCAGCTTATTGGACAGCCAGACCCAGTACTTC. Its protein is CASSLLDSQTQYF.

The chain uses TRBV4-3 and TRBJ2-3; the D gene is possibly TRBD1 (5 bases). The CDR3 has 15 residues. V shed 0 bases and J shed 7 bases, with 14 bases lying between them. The germline V gene has CDR1 LGHNA and CDR2 YSLEER. The CDR3 sequence: CASSQETARVHTQYF. The DNA of the CDR3 is TGCGCCAGCAGCCAAGAAACAGCCAGGGTCCATACGCAGTATTTT.